The clone carrying this T cell receptor beta chain came up a few times. Its specificity is not known. There were TCR beta CDR3 regions amplified from RNA transcripts. Carried out on the TCR CDR3, a first-round RT-PCR used the HTBI primer set. TCRdb fed the multiplex PCR reads into MiXCR, producing one record per CDR3 protein. Among hundreds of thousands of distinct CDR3 sequences, 15% to 20% were seen once, and the ten largest hold 28%. The CDR3 extends over 14 amino acids. Germline CDR1 reads SGHRS; CDR2 reads YFSETQ. Unmatched junction bases numbered 5, after V lost 4 bases and J lost 1 base. The sample is drawn from a study of T cells in Graves' hyperthyroidism and ophthalmopathy. Whole-study results and caveats: In blood, most of the thyroid clonotypes expanded above 0.001 were also present. In validation, the model predicted ophthalmopathy. These predictions came a median approximately six months before onset.

The receptor was derived from a woman aged 18-29 years with Graves' ophthalmopathy. The sequenced material came from blood. The chain recombines TRBV5-1 with TRBJ2-7; 7 nucleotides align to TRBD1. For the CDR3, the DNA is TGCGCCAGCAGCGGGACAGTAACATCCTACGAGCAGTACTTC. It is translated as CASSGTVTSYEQYF.